There are many counts of the clone carrying this T cell receptor (beta chain). The antigen is undetermined. This specimen comes from a study of regulatory T cells in long-lasting Graves disease. Study results and limitations: TRBV28, TRBJ1-2 and TRBJ2-5 were segments that persistent disease favored. Persistent patients shared 2,500 to 3,000 public clonotypes among themselves. Newly diagnosed patients shared fewer, at 900 to 1,000.

This CDR3 spans 14 amino acids. Trimming removed 8 bases from V and 4 bases from J; junction bases left unmatched: 1. Documented time point: newly diagnosed GD, antithyroid drugs for less than 3 months. With RNA extracted from PBMCs as input, the TCR library was made. Both iRepertoire HTBI primers and Arm-PCR of CDR3 regions were used to build the TCR beta libraries. MiXCR, run by TCRdb on the multiplex PCR reads, gives a single entry per CDR3 protein. The sample holds a few hundred thousand distinct CDR3 sequences; around 18% are singletons and the top ten take roughly a fifth. The chain carries TRBV12-3 or TRBV12-4 and TRBJ2-3, with 15 bases identical to TRBD2. The receptor was isolated from a female donor with Graves disease. Sequenced here: peripheral blood mononuclear cells (PBMCs), sampled at new diagnosis, from a patient treated with antithyroid drugs. For the CDR3, the DNA is TGTGCCAGCCGGACTAGCGGGAGGGCAGATACGCAGTATTTT. Translation gives CASRTSGRADTQYF.